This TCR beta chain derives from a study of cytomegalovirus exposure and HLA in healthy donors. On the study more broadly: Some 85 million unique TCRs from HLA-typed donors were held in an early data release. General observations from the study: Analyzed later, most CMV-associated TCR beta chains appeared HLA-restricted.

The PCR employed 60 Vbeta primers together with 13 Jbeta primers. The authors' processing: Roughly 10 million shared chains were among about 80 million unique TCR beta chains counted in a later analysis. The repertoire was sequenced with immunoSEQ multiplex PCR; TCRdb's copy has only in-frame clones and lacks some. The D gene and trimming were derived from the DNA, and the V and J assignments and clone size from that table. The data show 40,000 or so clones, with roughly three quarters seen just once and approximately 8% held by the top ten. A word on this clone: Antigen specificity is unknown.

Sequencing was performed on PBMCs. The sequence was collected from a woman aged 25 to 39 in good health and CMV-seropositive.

The CDR3 sequence is CASSQSGRGSYEQYF. For the CDR3, the DNA is TGTGCCAGCAGCCAATCGGGCCGGGGATCCTACGAGCAGTACTTC. This chain links TRBV16 with TRBJ2-7; a possible D gene is TRBD2 (5 bases). CDR3 length equals 15 residues. Germline CDR1 and CDR2: KGHSY and FQNENV. The V and J ends lost 0 bases and 1 base respectively, with 10 bases between them.